The 15 T cell receptor beta chains listed next were all sequenced from one sample in a study of T cells in Graves' hyperthyroidism and ophthalmopathy. There were TCR beta CDR3 regions amplified from RNA transcripts. RT-PCR in the first round (using the HTBI primer set) targeted the TCR CDR3. TCRdb reanalysed the multiplex PCR reads using MiXCR and keeps one entry per CDR3 protein. This table has 700,000 or so distinct CDR3 sequences, around 13% appearing once. Sequencing input: blood. These receptor sequences come from a woman aged 50 to 60 with Graves' ophthalmopathy.

There are many counts of this clonotype. This chain uses TRBV20-1 with TRBJ1-1; no firm D call. V lost 3 bases, J lost 0 bases, and 11 bases lay in between. CDR3 length: 14 residues. Germline loops: CDR1 DFQATT, CDR2 SNEGSKA (reference sequence). CDR3 amino acids: CSASGWNLNTEAFF. For the CDR3, the DNA is TGCAGTGCTAGTGGATGGAATCTGAACACTGAAGCTTTCTTT.

This clonotype turned up a few times. This chain joins TRBV12-3 or TRBV12-4 and TRBJ2-1; 12 positions agree with TRBD2. V was clipped by 9 bases and J by 9 bases; unmatched bases: 6. The CDR3 sequence is 13 residues long. CDR3 sequence: CASLTSGGIEQFF. CDR3 DNA sequence: TGTGCCAGTTTGACTAGCGGGGGCATTGAGCAGTTCTTC.

This clonotype was counted ten times or more. The V and J genes are TRBV11-3 and TRBJ1-1; 7 bases are a match to TRBD1. The CDR3 totals 15 residues. Germline V CDR1 and CDR2: SGHNT, YENEEA. V was clipped by 0 bases and J by 5 bases; unmatched bases: 6. The CDR3 protein is CASSLDRTGGTEAFF. The CDR3 DNA follows: TGTGCCAGCAGCTTAGATCGGACAGGCGGGACTGAAGCTTTCTTT.

A few counts support this clonotype. The chain combines TRBV5-4 with TRBJ2-2; TRBD2 might be the D (5 bases). The CDR3 runs 15 residues. Per the germline V gene, CDR1 is SGHNT and CDR2 is YYREEE (reference sequence). The V end was cut by 4 bases, the J end by 6 bases, with 16 bases between. CDR3 DNA: TGTGCCAGCAGCCCCCCGAGGGCTCGGGCCGGGGAGCTGTTTTTT. It specifies CASSPPRARAGELFF.

This clonotype was observed a few times. This chain uses TRBV24-1 with TRBJ2-1, with D hard to call. The CDR3 totals 12 residues. CDR1 is KGHDR and CDR2 is SFDVKD in the germline V gene. Trimming left V 6 bases short and J 4 bases short, with 6 bases between. Here the CDR3 DNA reads TGTGCCACCAGTTACGGGTACAATGAGCAGTTCTTC. As protein: CATSYGYNEQFF.

This rearrangement joins TRBV4-3 to TRBJ2-1; D gene ambiguous. This CDR3 has 12 amino acids. Germline CDR1 and CDR2: LGHNA and YSLEER. Trimming took 0 bases from V and 10 from J, leaving 7 bases between them. CDR3 coding DNA: TGCGCCAGCAGCCAAGATGAGGCAGAGCAGTTCTTC. It specifies CASSQDEAEQFF.

The table lists this clonotype with many counts. The genes are TRBV5-1 and TRBJ2-3; 7 bases align to TRBD2. From germline, CDR1 is SGHRS and CDR2 YFSETQ. J gave up 5 bases and V 0 bases, and 6 bases lay outside the gene matches. CDR3 length: 15 amino acids. The DNA of the CDR3 is TGCGCCAGCAGCTTGGGGGACTACATTGGAGATACGCAGTATTTT. As protein: CASSLGDYIGDTQYF.

The chain recombines TRBV6-1 with TRBJ2-1; 13 nucleotides line up with TRBD2. This CDR3 has 19 amino acids. With 2 bases clipped from V and 9 bases from J, the junction kept 16 bases outside the gene matches. Looked up from germline, CDR1 is MNHNS and CDR2 is SASEGT. The CDR3 here is CASSEHPQLAGGPAGEQFF. CDR3 in DNA: TGTGCCAGCAGTGAACACCCTCAACTAGCGGGAGGGCCGGCTGGTGAGCAGTTCTTC.

The chain has TRBV6-2 or TRBV6-3 and TRBJ1-5, with unresolved D. The germline CDR1 and CDR2 sequences are MNHEY and SVGEGT. The length of the CDR3 is 14 residues. Trimming removed 2 bases from V and 5 bases from J, with 10 bases in between. The DNA of the CDR3 is TGTGCCAGCAGTTACGGCCGGGGTGATCAGCCCCAGCATTTT. Protein product: CASSYGRGDQPQHF.

This clonotype was counted ten times or more. The genes are TRBV5-1 and TRBJ2-2; D possibly corresponds to TRBD1 (5 bases). V was pared by 2 bases and J by 6 bases, with 14 bases between. Germline V CDR1 and CDR2: SGHRS, YFSETQ. This CDR3 is 15 amino acids long. In nucleotides, the CDR3 is TGCGCCAGCAGCTTAGCAGGATGGGGCCCCGGGGAGCTGTTTTTT. Protein: CASSLAGWGPGELFF.

This clonotype was observed a handful of times. This chain links TRBV30 with TRBJ2-1; TRBD1 matches 10 bases. J gave up 3 bases and V 3 bases, and 2 bases lay outside the gene matches. The CDR3 consists of 14 residues. Germline V gene lookup returns CDR1 GTSNPN and CDR2 SVGIG (reference sequence). In nucleotides, the CDR3 is TGTGCCTGGAGAAGGGACAGGGGCTACAATGAGCAGTTCTTC. It translates to CAWRRDRGYNEQFF. Together with reference TRBV30 and TRBJ2-1, the CDR3 gives the full variable domain: SQTIHQWPATLVQPVGSPLSLECTVEGTSNPNLYWYRQAAGRGLQLLFYSVGIGQISSEVPQNLSASRPQDRQFILSSKKLLLSDSGFYLCAWRRDRGYNEQFFGPGTRLTVL.

This clonotype appeared many times. The chain combines TRBV20-1 with TRBJ2-7, with D perhaps given as TRBD1 or TRBD2 (5 bases each). Germline V gives CDR1 DFQATT, CDR2 SNEGSKA (reference sequence). The CDR3 has 14 residues. V was clipped by 6 bases and J by 4 bases, with 19 bases between them. The CDR3 loop is CSATPGTGRYEQYF. The CDR3 DNA reads as TGCAGTGCCACGCCGGGAACAGGACGATACGAGCAGTACTTC.

At least ten counts were recorded for this clonotype. This sequence joins TRBV20-1 and TRBJ2-1; possibly TRBD2 for D (6 bases). V lost 6 bases and J 6 bases, leaving 9 bases between the germline ends. Germline V lookup: CDR1 DFQATT, CDR2 SNEGSKA (reference sequence). This CDR3 spans 11 amino acids. This chain's CDR3 is CSARDSNEQFF. The DNA of the CDR3 is TGCAGTGCCAGGGACTCCAATGAGCAGTTCTTC.

The chain links TRBV30 to TRBJ2-2, with D tentatively TRBD1 or TRBD2 (5 bases each). V was cut by 2 bases and J by 6 bases, with 10 bases left in between. Per the germline V gene, CDR1 is GTSNPN and CDR2 is SVGIG (reference sequence). The CDR3 loop spans 13 amino acids. For the CDR3, the DNA is TGTGCCTGGAGTCCTTTGGGGGCCGGGGAGCTGTTTTTT. This gives the protein CAWSPLGAGELFF.

Many counts were recorded for this clonotype. The chain is built from TRBV18 and TRBJ1-2; D is unresolved. The CDR3 covers 14 residues. The germline CDR1 and CDR2 sequences are KGHSH and LQKENI. V lost 3 bases to trimming and J lost 7 bases, with 15 bases between them. The CDR3 bases are TGTGCCAGCTCACCGATACCGGACCACCCTGGCTACACCTTC. Protein product: CASSPIPDHPGYTF.